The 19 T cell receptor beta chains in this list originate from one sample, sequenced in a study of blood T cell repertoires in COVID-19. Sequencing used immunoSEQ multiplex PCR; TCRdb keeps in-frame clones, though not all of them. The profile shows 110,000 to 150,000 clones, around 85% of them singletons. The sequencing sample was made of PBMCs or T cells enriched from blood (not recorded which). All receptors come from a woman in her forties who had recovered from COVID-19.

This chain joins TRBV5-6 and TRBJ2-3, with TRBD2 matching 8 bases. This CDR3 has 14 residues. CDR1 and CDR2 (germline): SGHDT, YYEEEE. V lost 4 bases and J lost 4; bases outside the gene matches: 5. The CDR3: CASSLGTSSDTQYF. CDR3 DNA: TGTGCCAGCAGCCTCGGGACTAGTTCAGATACGCAGTATTTT.

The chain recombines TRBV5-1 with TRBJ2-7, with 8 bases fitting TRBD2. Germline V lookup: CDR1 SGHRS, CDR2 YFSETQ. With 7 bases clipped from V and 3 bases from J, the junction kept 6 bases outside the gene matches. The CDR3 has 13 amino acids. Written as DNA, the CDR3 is TGCGCCAGCGCGGGGGGAACTAGCTACGAGCAGTACTTC. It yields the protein CASAGGTSYEQYF.

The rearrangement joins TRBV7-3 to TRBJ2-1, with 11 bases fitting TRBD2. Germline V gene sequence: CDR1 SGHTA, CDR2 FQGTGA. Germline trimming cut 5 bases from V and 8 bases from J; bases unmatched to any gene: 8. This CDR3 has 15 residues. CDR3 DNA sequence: TGTGCCAGCAGCGACCAACTAGCGGGAGACTATGAGCAGTTCTTC. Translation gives CASSDQLAGDYEQFF.

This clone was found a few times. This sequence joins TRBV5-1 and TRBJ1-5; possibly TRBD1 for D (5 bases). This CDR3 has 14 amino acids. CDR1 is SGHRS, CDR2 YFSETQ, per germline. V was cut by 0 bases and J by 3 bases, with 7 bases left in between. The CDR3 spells CASSLGGDNQPQHF. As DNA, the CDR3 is TGCGCCAGCAGCTTGGGGGGGGACAATCAGCCCCAGCATTTT.

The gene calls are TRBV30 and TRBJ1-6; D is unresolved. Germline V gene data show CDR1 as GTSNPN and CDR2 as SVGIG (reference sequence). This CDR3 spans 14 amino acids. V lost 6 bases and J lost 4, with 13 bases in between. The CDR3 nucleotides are TGTGCCTGCCAGACCGGCGGGTATAATTCACCCCTCCACTTT. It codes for CACQTGGYNSPLHF.

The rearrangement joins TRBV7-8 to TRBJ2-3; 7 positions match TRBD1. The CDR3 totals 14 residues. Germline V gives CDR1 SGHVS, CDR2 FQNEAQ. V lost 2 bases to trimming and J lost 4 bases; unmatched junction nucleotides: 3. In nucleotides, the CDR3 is TGTGCCAGCAGCTTACTAACAGGGGCAGATACGCAGTATTTT. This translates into CASSLLTGADTQYF.

CDR3 bases: TGTGCCAGCAGCTCCTTATTGGGGCTAAGCACAGATACGCAGTATTTT. It yields the protein CASSSLLGLSTDTQYF. V is TRBV7-9 and J is TRBJ2-3; D perhaps matches TRBD1 (5 bases). V lost 4 bases and J 0 bases, leaving 14 bases between the germline ends. Germline CDR1 is SEHNR and CDR2 is FQNEAQ (reference sequence). The CDR3 is 16 residues long.

CDR3 DNA: TGTGCCAGCAGCCCACGATGGGGGCGCGAGACCCAGTACTTC. This translates into CASSPRWGRETQYF. The chain carries TRBV7-8 and TRBJ2-5; tentatively, D is TRBD1 (6 bases). This CDR3 is built from 14 residues. The V end was cut by 5 bases, the J end by 5 bases, with 15 bases between. Germline V gene sequence: CDR1 SGHVS, CDR2 FQNEAQ.

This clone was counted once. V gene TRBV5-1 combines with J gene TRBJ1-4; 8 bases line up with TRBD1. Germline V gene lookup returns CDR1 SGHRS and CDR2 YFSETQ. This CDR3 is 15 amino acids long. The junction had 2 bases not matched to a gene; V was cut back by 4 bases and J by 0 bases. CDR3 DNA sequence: TGCGCCAGCAGCCCGGACAGGGCAACTAATGAAAAACTGTTTTTT. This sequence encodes CASSPDRATNEKLFF. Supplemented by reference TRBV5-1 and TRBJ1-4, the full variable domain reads KAGVTQTPRYLIKTRGQQVTLSCSPISGHRSVSWYQQTPGQGLQFLFEYFSETQRNKGNFPGRFSGRQFSNSRSEMNVSTLELGDSALYLCASSPDRATNEKLFFGSGTQLSVL.

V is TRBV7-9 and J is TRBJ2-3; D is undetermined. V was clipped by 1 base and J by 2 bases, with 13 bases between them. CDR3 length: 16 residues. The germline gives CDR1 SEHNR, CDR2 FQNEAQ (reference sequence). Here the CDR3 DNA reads TGTGCCAGCAGCTTAGGAGCCACGGAGTACACAGATACGCAGTATTTT. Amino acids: CASSLGATEYTDTQYF.

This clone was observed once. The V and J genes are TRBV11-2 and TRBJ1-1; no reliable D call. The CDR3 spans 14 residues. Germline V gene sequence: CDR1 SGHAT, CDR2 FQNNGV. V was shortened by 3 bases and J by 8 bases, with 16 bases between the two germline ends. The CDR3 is CASSFGTGSTEAFF. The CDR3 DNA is TGTGCCAGCAGCTTTGGTACGGGGTCCACCGAAGCTTTCTTT.

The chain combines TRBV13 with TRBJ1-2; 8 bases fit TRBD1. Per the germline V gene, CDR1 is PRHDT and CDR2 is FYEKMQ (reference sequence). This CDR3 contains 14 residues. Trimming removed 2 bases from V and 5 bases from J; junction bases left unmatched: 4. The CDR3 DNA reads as TGTGCCAGCAGCTTACAGGGGGCAGGATATGGCTACACCTTC. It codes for CASSLQGAGYGYTF.

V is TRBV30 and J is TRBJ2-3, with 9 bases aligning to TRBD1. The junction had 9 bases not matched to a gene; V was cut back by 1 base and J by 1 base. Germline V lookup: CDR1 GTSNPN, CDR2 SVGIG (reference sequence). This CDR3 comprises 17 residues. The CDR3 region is CAWSGVGQGLGTDTQYF. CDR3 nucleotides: TGTGCCTGGAGTGGGGTGGGACAGGGACTTGGCACAGATACGCAGTATTTT.

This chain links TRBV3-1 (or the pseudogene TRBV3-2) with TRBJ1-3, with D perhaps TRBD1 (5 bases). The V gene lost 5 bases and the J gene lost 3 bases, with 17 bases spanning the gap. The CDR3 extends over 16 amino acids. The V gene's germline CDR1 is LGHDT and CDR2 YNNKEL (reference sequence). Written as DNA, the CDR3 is TGTGCCAGCAGCAAGGACAATTTGGAGCATGGAAACACCATATATTTT. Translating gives CASSKDNLEHGNTIYF.

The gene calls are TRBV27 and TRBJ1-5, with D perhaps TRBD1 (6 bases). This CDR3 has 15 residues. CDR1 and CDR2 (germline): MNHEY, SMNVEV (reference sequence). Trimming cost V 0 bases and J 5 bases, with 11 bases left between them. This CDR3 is CASSLSGGAHQPQHF. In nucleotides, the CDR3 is TGTGCCAGCAGTTTATCCGGGGGGGCCCATCAGCCCCAGCATTTT.

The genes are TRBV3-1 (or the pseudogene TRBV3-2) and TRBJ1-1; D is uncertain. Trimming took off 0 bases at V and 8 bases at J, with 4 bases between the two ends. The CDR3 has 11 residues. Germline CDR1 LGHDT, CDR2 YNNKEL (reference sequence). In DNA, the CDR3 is TGTGCCAGCAGCCAAGACAGGGAAGCTTTCTTT. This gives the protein CASSQDREAFF.

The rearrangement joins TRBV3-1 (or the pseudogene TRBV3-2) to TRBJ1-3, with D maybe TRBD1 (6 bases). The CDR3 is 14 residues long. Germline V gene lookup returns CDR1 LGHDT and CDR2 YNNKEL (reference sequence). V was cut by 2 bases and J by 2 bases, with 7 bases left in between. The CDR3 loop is CASSQTGTGNTIYF. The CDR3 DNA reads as TGTGCCAGCAGCCAAACAGGGACTGGAAACACCATATATTTT.

The CDR3 bases are TGTGCCAGCAGTGAAGTAGGGGGGGTAGATGGCTACACCTTC. It encodes CASSEVGGVDGYTF. The chain has TRBV2 and TRBJ1-2; D possibly corresponds to TRBD1 (6 bases). The CDR3 length is 14 residues. The germline CDR1 and CDR2 sequences are SNHLY and FYNNEI. Trimming pared 1 base from V and 6 bases from J, leaving 12 bases between.

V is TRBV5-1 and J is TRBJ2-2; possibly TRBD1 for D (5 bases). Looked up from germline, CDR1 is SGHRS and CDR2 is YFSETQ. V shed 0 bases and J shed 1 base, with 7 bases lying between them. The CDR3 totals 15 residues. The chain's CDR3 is CASSLGGRNTGELFF. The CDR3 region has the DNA TGCGCCAGCAGCTTGGGGGGCAGGAACACCGGGGAGCTGTTTTTT.